This T cell receptor beta chain was captured in a study of blood T cell repertoires in COVID-19. Study information: PBMCs, B-cell-depleted T cells, or T cells provided the cDNA or gDNA that made up the material.

The CDR3 is made up of 18 amino acids. CDR1 is MDHEN and CDR2 is SYDVKM in the germline V gene. V dropped 5 bases and J dropped 0; count of bases not matched to a gene: 13. Per the authors' pipeline: Reference gene primers were amplified, and this amplification served to estimate nucleated cell counts. Libraries were prepared by immunoSEQ multiplex PCR; TCRdb keeps only in-frame clonotypes and omits some of them. The V and J calls and clone size are taken from that table; D and trimming were inferred from the DNA. The table shows some 350,000 clones, with about 90% occurring only once. The rearrangement uses TRBV28 and TRBJ2-3; 8 nucleotides align to TRBD2. What was sequenced was peripheral blood. The sequence was obtained from a woman aged 25 to 45 with COVID-19, enrolled during active disease. As DNA, the CDR3 is TGTGCCAGCAGTCTCCCCCTCTTAGCGGGACGAAGCACAGATACGCAGTATTTT. The encoded protein is CASSLPLLAGRSTDTQYF.